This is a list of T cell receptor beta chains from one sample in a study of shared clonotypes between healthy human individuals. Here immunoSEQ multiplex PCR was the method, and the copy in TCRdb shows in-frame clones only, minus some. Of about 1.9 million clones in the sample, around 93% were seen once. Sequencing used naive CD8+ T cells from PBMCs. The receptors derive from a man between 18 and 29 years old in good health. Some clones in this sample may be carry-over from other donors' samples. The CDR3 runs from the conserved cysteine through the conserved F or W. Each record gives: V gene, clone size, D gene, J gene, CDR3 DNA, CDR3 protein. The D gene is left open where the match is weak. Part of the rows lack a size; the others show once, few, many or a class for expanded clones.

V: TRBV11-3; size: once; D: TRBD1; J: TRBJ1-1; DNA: TGTGCCAGCAGCCTAGACAGGGGAGGTAAGGGTCCCCCAATGAACACTGAAGCTTTCTTT; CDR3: CASSLDRGGKGPPMNTEAFF
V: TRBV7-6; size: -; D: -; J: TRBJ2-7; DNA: TGTGCCAGCAGCTTAGCAAGTCGGCAGGGGAACTCCTACGAGCAGTACTTC; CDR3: CASSLASRQGNSYEQYF
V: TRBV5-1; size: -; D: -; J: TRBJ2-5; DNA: TGCGCCAGCAGCCTAGACAGAGAAGAGACCCAGTACTTC; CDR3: CASSLDREETQYF
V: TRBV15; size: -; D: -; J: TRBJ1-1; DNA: TGTGCCACCAGCACCCCCTCTGGGCGACAGAATGATACTGAAGCTTTCTTT; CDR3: CATSTPSGRQNDTEAFF
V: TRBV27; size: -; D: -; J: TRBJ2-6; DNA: TGTGCCAGCAGTCCTCTAAACTCTGGGGCCAACGTCCTGACTTTC; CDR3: CASSPLNSGANVLTF
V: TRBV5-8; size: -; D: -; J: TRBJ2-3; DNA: TGTGCCAGCAGCTTGGGGGACAAGGGGGTGCCAGATACGCAGTATTTT; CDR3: CASSLGDKGVPDTQYF
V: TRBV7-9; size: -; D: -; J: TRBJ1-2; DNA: TGTGCCAGCAGCTTAGGAGAGGGGTGGTATGGCTACACCTTC; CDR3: CASSLGEGWYGYTF
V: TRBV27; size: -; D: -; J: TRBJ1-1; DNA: TGTGCCAGCAGCCTACAGGATTCTTCAACTGAAGCTTTCTTT; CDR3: CASSLQDSSTEAFF
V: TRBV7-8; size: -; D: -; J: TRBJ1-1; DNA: TGTGCCAGCAGCTTAGAGTTGTCAGGGGACCCTGGGAACTCTGAAGCTTTCTTT; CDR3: CASSLELSGDPGNSEAFF
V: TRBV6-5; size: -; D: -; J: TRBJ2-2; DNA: TGTGCCAGCAGTCCCGGGAGTTCGGACACCGGGGAGCTGTTTTTT; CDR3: CASSPGSSDTGELFF
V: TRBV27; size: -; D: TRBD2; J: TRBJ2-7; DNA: TGTGCCAGCAGTTTGGGAGCGGGAGGGTACGAGCAGTACTTC; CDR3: CASSLGAGGYEQYF
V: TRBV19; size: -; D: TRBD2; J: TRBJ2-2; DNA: TGTGCCAGTAGTATCGGACTAGCGGGGTATGGGGAGCTGTTTTTT; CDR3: CASSIGLAGYGELFF
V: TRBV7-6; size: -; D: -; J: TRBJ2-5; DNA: TGTGCCAGCAGCCCTAGGACTGGGGGGCCAGAGACCCAGTACTTC; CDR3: CASSPRTGGPETQYF
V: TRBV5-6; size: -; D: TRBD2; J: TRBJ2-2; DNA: TGTGCCAGCAGCTTCATACTAGCGGGATATACCGGGGAGCTGTTTTTT; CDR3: CASSFILAGYTGELFF
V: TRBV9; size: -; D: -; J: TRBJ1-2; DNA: TGTGCCAGCAGCGTAGAGGAGACAGGTTATGGCTACACCTTC; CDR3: CASSVEETGYGYTF
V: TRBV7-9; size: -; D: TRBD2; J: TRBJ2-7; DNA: TGTGCCAGCAGCTTAGAATCGCTAGCCTTGGCTAGCGGGACCTACGAGCAGTACTTC; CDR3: CASSLESLALASGTYEQYF
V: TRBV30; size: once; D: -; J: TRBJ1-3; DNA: TGTGCCTGGAGTGTTAGCTCTGGAAACACCATATATTTT; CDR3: CAWSVSSGNTIYF
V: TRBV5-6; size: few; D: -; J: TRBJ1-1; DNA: TGTGCCAGCAGCTTTACCGAGGGCACTGAAGCTTTCTTT; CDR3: CASSFTEGTEAFF
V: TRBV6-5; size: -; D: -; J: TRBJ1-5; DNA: TGTGCCAGCAGTTTGTCAGGGCATCAGCCCCAGCATTTT; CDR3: CASSLSGHQPQHF
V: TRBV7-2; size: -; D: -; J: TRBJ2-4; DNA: TGTGCCAGCAGCTTAGCGGCGCAGGGGCGCGCCAAAAACATTCAGTACTTC; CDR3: CASSLAAQGRAKNIQYF
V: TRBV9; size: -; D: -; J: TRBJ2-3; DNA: TGTGCCAGCAGTAATCAGGGAGGCACAGATACGCAGTATTTT; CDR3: CASSNQGGTDTQYF
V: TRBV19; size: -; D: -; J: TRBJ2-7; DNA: TGTGCCAGTAGTCCCTGGGAACTAGACAGCTACGAGCAGTACTTC; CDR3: CASSPWELDSYEQYF
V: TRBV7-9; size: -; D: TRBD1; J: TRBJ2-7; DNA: TGTGCCAGCAGCTTAGTAGGGACAGGGGGGGAGCAGTACTTC; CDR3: CASSLVGTGGEQYF
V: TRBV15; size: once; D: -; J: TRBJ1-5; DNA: TGTGCCACCAGCAGGGGTGGGTATAGCAATCAGCCCCAGCATTTT; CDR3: CATSRGGYSNQPQHF
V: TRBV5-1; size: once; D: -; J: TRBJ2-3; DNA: TGCGCCAGCAGCTTGGTGGCGACTAGCACAGATACGCAGTATTTT; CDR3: CASSLVATSTDTQYF
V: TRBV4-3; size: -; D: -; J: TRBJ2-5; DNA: TGCGCCAGCAGCCAAGATCAATGGGGGAATGGGGAGACCCAGTACTTC; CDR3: CASSQDQWGNGETQYF
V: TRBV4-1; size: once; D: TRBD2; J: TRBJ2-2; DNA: TGCGCCAGCGGGGCCCGGACTAGCGGAAAAACCGGGGAGCTGTTTTTT; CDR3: CASGARTSGKTGELFF
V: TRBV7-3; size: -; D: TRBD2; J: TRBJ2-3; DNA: TGTGCCAGCAGTCAGTCTAGCGGGAGGAGGAGCACAGATACGCAGTATTTT; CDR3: CASSQSSGRRSTDTQYF
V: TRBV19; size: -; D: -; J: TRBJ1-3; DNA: TGTGCCAGTAGTACCCGAACAGGGATATATGGAAACACCATATATTTT; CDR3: CASSTRTGIYGNTIYF
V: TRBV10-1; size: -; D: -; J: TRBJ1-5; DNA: TGCGCCAGCAGTGGGGCTGGGAGGAATCAGCCCCAGCATTTT; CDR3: CASSGAGRNQPQHF
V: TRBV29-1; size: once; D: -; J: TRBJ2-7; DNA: TGCAGCGTTGACTGGGGAGAAGCCTACGAGCAGTACTTC; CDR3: CSVDWGEAYEQYF
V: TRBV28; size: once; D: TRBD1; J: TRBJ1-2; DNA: TGTGCCAGCAGTTTTTATGGAGGGACAGATGGCTACACCTTC; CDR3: CASSFYGGTDGYTF
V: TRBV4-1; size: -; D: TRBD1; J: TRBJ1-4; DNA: TGCGCCAGCAGCCCGCCCGGGACAGGGGGCGTTAATGAAAAACTGTTTTTT; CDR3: CASSPPGTGGVNEKLFF
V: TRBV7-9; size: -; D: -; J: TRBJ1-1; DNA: TGTGCCAGCAGCTCTCAGCTCATGAACACTGAAGCTTTCTTT; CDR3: CASSSQLMNTEAFF
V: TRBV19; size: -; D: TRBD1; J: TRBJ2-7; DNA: TGTGCCAGTAGTAGGGACAGGGAAAGATACGAGCAGTACTTC; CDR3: CASSRDRERYEQYF
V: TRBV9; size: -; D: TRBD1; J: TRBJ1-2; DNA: TGTGCCAGCAGCGTAGGGGACAGGACTAACTATGGCTACACCTTC; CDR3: CASSVGDRTNYGYTF
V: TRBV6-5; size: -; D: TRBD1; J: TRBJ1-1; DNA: TGTGCCAGCAGTTACTCCGGACAGGGGGAAGCTTTCTTT; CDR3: CASSYSGQGEAFF
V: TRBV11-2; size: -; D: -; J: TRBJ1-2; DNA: TGTGCCAGCAGCTTAGGGGTGAAATATGGCTACACCTTC; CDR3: CASSLGVKYGYTF
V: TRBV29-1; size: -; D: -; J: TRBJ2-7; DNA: TGCAGCGTTCGACTTGGGGAGCAGTACTTC; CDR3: CSVRLGEQYF
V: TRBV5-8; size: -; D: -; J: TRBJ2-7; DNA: TGTGCCAGCAGCTTAGCCATGTGGGCCAGCGGTGAGCAGTACTTC; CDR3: CASSLAMWASGEQYF